Listed here are 9 T cell receptor beta chains from one sample, sequenced in a study of a mutant IDH1 vaccine in newly diagnosed glioma. The method was immunoSEQ multiplex PCR; TCRdb's version includes in-frame clones alone and lacks a portion of them. This sample has about 81,000 clones, with 65% to 90% found just once. Their antigen targets remain unknown. Time point given: week 23, last vaccination. Doses comprised 300 ug of mutant IDH1 20-mer peptide each, plus topical imiquimod. This sample comprised PBMCs, obtained from a glioma patient whose treatment included an IDH1 peptide vaccine. Receptors originate from a man in his thirties or forties with glioma. Some clones in this sample may be carry-over from other donors' samples.

V and J are TRBV4-2 and TRBJ2-7; no reliable D call. Per germline, CDR1 LGHNA and CDR2 YNFKEQ. There are 12 residues in the CDR3. The ends were cut back, 0 bases at V and 6 bases at J, with 6 bases in the middle. CDR3 coding DNA: TGTGCCAGCAGCCAAGACCCCCTCGAGCAGTACTTC. It encodes CASSQDPLEQYF.

This rearrangement joins TRBV10-3 to TRBJ2-2; D might be TRBD1 (7 bases). Germline CDR1 is ENHRY and CDR2 is SYGVKD. The CDR3 runs 16 residues. Trimming shortened V by 2 bases and J by 6 bases, and 16 bases separated the two germline ends. CDR3: CAISELAGGSSGELFF. CDR3 DNA sequence: TGTGCCATCAGTGAGCTGGCAGGGGGGAGCTCCGGGGAGCTGTTTTTT.

The V call is TRBV4-1, the J call TRBJ1-6; D uncertain. V lost 2 bases to trimming and J lost 9 bases, with 20 bases between them. The CDR3 has 17 residues. Germline V gene sequence: CDR1 MGHRA, CDR2 YSYEKL. The CDR3 sequence: CASSQTPQLGRPSPLHF. Here the CDR3 DNA reads TGCGCCAGCAGCCAAACCCCCCAGTTGGGCCGGCCTTCACCCCTCCACTTT.

The chain is built from TRBV28 and TRBJ1-2, with D tentatively TRBD1 (6 bases). The V and J ends lost 7 bases and 6 bases respectively, with 15 bases between them. The CDR3 loop spans 13 amino acids. Germline lookup yields CDR1 MDHEN and CDR2 SYDVKM. CDR3 residues: CASTLGGANGYTF. The CDR3 nucleotides read TGTGCCAGCACTCTCGGGGGCGCAAATGGCTACACCTTC.

The rearrangement links TRBV27 to TRBJ1-5; D is undetermined. The CDR3 totals 15 residues. Germline assignment: CDR1 MNHEY and CDR2 SMNVEV (reference sequence). V was cut by 2 bases and J by 3 bases, with 11 bases left in between. This CDR3 reads CASSLQGTPNQPQHF. The CDR3 DNA reads as TGTGCCAGCAGTTTACAAGGAACCCCCAATCAGCCCCAGCATTTT.

J is TRBJ2-3 and V is TRBV15, with 9 bases identical to TRBD2. Germline V gene lookup returns CDR1 LNHNV and CDR2 YYDKDF (reference sequence). The CDR3 runs 17 residues. The trim removed 3 bases at V and 5 bases at J, leaving 12 bases unmatched. CDR3 sequence: CATSRGFGTSPQDTQYF. CDR3 nucleotide sequence: TGTGCCACCAGCAGGGGGTTCGGGACTAGCCCCCAAGATACGCAGTATTTT.

The chain's CDR3 is CASTPTRLGSYEQYF. CDR3 sequence (DNA): TGTGCCAGTACCCCGACTAGGCTGGGCTCCTACGAGCAGTACTTC. The V call is TRBV19, the J call TRBJ2-7, with a tentative D call TRBD2 (6 bases). This CDR3 is 15 amino acids long. CDR1 is LNHDA, CDR2 SQIVND, per germline (reference sequence). V was cut by 7 bases and J by 0 bases, with 16 bases left in between. Variable domain in full (rest from reference TRBV19 and TRBJ2-7): DGGITQSPKYLFRKEGQNVTLSCEQNLNHDAMYWYRQDPGQGLRLIYYSQIVNDFQKGDIAEGYSVSREKKESFPLTVTSAQKNPTAFYLCASTPTRLGSYEQYFGPGTRLTVT.

The chain couples TRBV6-5 to TRBJ1-2; D perhaps matches TRBD1 (6 bases). V was shortened by 7 bases and J by 5 bases, with 17 bases between the two germline ends. CDR3 length equals 14 residues. CDR1 is MNHEY and CDR2 is SVGAGI in the germline V gene. The CDR3 reads CASKIRGAQYGYTF. The CDR3 region has the DNA TGTGCCAGCAAAATCAGGGGAGCCCAGTATGGCTACACCTTC.

V gene TRBV19 combines with J gene TRBJ1-4, with TRBD1 matching over 9 bases. CDR1 is LNHDA, CDR2 SQIVND, per germline (reference sequence). This CDR3 is 12 amino acids long. The junction had 6 bases not matched to a gene; V was cut back by 4 bases and J by 15 bases. The CDR3 sequence is CASSTWDRAVFF. The CDR3 nucleotides are TGTGCCAGTAGTACCTGGGACAGGGCAGTGTTTTTT. The whole variable domain, filled in from reference TRBV19 and TRBJ1-4, reads DGGITQSPKYLFRKEGQNVTLSCEQNLNHDAMYWYRQDPGQGLRLIYYSQIVNDFQKGDIAEGYSVSREKKESFPLTVTSAQKNPTAFYLCASSTWDRAVFFGSGTQLSVL.